A single sample gave rise to the 29 T cell receptor beta chains below, sequenced in a study of blood T cells in healthy people across ages. A second 7 to 11 cycle PCR used barcoded and J-beta primers. TCRdb re-analysed the 5' RACE reads in MiXCR, keeping a single row per CDR3 protein. The data show more than 650,000 distinct CDR3 sequences, about 48% seen once. Material for sequencing was blood. These receptors originate from a man aged 80 or over in good health.

This rearrangement joins TRBV9 to TRBJ2-3; TRBD2 aligns across 10 bases. The V and J ends lost 1 base and 2 bases, in that order; junction bases with no gene match: 1. CDR3 length equals 15 residues. Germline assignment: CDR1 SGDLS and CDR2 YYNGEE. This chain's CDR3 is CASSVTSGNTDTQYF. For the CDR3, the DNA is TGTGCCAGCAGCGTAACTAGCGGGAACACAGATACGCAGTATTTT.

The V call is TRBV29-1, the J call TRBJ2-3; 15 positions agree with TRBD2. Germline loops: CDR1 SQVTM, CDR2 ANQGSEA. This CDR3 region has 17 residues. V was clipped by 7 bases and J by 14 bases; unmatched bases: 22. Here the CDR3 reads CSAEWTSGRARHRYAYF. In DNA, the CDR3 is TGCAGCGCCGAATGGACTAGCGGGAGGGCCAGGCACAGATACGCGTATTTT.

This clonotype has only a few counts. The DNA for the CDR3 is TGCGCCAGCAGCTTGGTCAGTAGGGGCGAGCAGTACTTC. Its translation: CASSLVSRGEQYF. V and J are TRBV5-1 and TRBJ2-7, with TRBD1 as a possible D gene (5 bases). This CDR3 region has 13 residues. From germline, CDR1 is SGHRS and CDR2 YFSETQ. The V gene lost 0 bases and the J gene lost 6 bases, with 10 bases spanning the gap.

This clonotype was observed a few times. This chain links TRBV6-1 with TRBJ2-5, with TRBD1 matching 9 bases. This CDR3 has 17 residues. With 4 bases clipped from V and 2 bases from J, the junction kept 11 bases outside the gene matches. Germline V CDR1 and CDR2: MNHNS, SASEGT. In DNA, the CDR3 is TGTGCCAGCAGTGGTGGGAAGACAGGGGGTACTCAAGAGACCCAGTACTTC. Translated, it gives CASSGGKTGGTQETQYF.

The sample holds one count of this clonotype. Possible read error: a much larger clone is one base away. This sequence joins TRBV7-2 and TRBJ2-1; 7 bases map to TRBD1. The germline V gene has CDR1 SGHTA and CDR2 FQGNSA. CDR3 length: 17 amino acids. Written as DNA, the CDR3 is TGTGCCAGCAGTCCCAGGAACACCGGGACAGCAGACAATGAGCGGTTCTTC. It specifies CASSPRNTGTADNERFF.

The rearrangement uses TRBV20-1 and TRBJ2-7, with TRBD1 matching 8 bases. The CDR3 consists of 14 residues. Germline values: CDR1 DFQATT, CDR2 SNEGSKA (reference sequence). The V and J ends lost 0 bases and 5 bases, in that order; junction bases with no gene match: 6. The CDR3 spells CSARDGAGGNEQYF. In DNA form, the CDR3 reads TGCAGTGCTAGAGATGGTGCAGGGGGCAACGAGCAGTACTTC.

The chain is built from TRBV5-1 and TRBJ2-7; 7 bases match TRBD2. CDR1 and CDR2 (germline): SGHRS, YFSETQ. This CDR3 contains 16 residues. J lost 7 bases, V lost 4 bases, and 17 bases had no gene match. The CDR3 region is CASSPPQVGGYNEQYF. The CDR3 DNA reads TGCGCCAGCAGCCCGCCCCAGGTGGGGGGGTACAATGAGCAGTACTTC.

This clonotype was seen a single time. This sequence joins TRBV5-1 and TRBJ1-2; 7 nucleotides line up with TRBD1. This CDR3 has 16 residues. The germline gives CDR1 SGHRS, CDR2 YFSETQ. Trimming at V came to 3 bases and at J to 2 bases, leaving 10 bases not matched to a gene. The chain's CDR3 is CASSSTMDRINYGYTF. The CDR3 region has the DNA TGCGCCAGCAGCTCAACTATGGACAGGATAAACTATGGCTACACCTTC.

The chain employs TRBV5-1 and TRBJ2-7; 10 bases fit TRBD2. The J call is in doubt because the DNA end fits TRBJ2-5 better. The CDR3 length is 18 residues. In germline, CDR1 is SGHRS, CDR2 YFSETQ. CDR3 protein: CASSLWATFLAGEETQYF. The CDR3 coding sequence is TGCGCCAGCAGCTTGTGGGCGACTTTTCTAGCGGGGGAAGAGACCCAGTACTTC.

CDR3 protein: CASSSLIDRAVFYSDEQYF. In DNA, the CDR3 is TGTGCCAGCAGTTCCTTAATCGACAGGGCTGTTTTCTATTCTGACGAGCAGTACTTC. J is TRBJ2-4 and V is TRBV12-3 or TRBV12-4, with 7 bases aligning to TRBD1. TRBJ2-7 matches the DNA end more closely, so the J call is doubtful. The CDR3 has 19 amino acids.

The chain combines TRBV6-5 with TRBJ1-4; D gene ambiguous. The CDR3 is made up of 14 amino acids. Trimming removed 4 bases from V and 4 bases from J, with 10 bases in between. The germline gives CDR1 MNHEY, CDR2 SVGAGI. The CDR3 sequence is CASSSDRRNEKLFF. CDR3 DNA: TGTGCCAGCAGTTCCGATCGTCGTAATGAAAAACTGTTTTTT.

The chain carries TRBV20-1 and TRBJ1-4; D might be TRBD1 (5 bases). Germline V CDR1 and CDR2: DFQATT, SNEGSKA (reference sequence). The germline V and J ends were trimmed by 5 bases and 8 bases, with 18 bases remaining between them. This CDR3 is built from 14 residues. The CDR3 coding sequence is TGCAGTGCTCCGCGCGCGGGGTGGGGGGAAAAACTGTTTTTT. Protein sequence: CSAPRAGWGEKLFF.

This clonotype was seen more than once but under ten times. V gene TRBV18 combines with J gene TRBJ1-2; D ambiguous. The CDR3 totals 14 residues. Germline V lookup: CDR1 KGHSH, CDR2 LQKENI. V lost 5 bases to trimming and J lost 2 bases, with 12 bases between them. Here the CDR3 DNA reads TGTGCCAGCTCAACGACGGGCGGGAACTATGGCTACACCTTC. Residues: CASSTTGGNYGYTF.

This clonotype came up a few times. The gene calls are TRBV6-5 and TRBJ2-3, with 10 bases identical to TRBD2. Germline V gives CDR1 MNHEY, CDR2 SVGAGI. The CDR3 runs to 19 residues. J lost 0 bases, V lost 0 bases, and 9 bases had no gene match. CDR3 sequence: CASSYSMGSGRPSTDTQYF. The CDR3 nucleotides read TGTGCCAGCAGTTACTCGATGGGTAGCGGGAGGCCCAGCACAGATACGCAGTATTTT.

The rearrangement links TRBV7-9 to TRBJ2-5; 9 bases are a match to TRBD1. The end of the DNA aligns better with TRBJ2-7, so the J call may be wrong. The CDR3 contains 14 residues. The V gene's germline CDR1 is SEHNR and CDR2 FQNEAQ (reference sequence). CDR3 coding DNA: TGTGCCAGCAGCACGGGACAGGGTCGGTACGAGCAGTACTTC. Translating it yields CASSTGQGRYEQYF.

This clonotype was detected a few times. V gene TRBV29-1 combines with J gene TRBJ1-2, with no clear D. Trimming pared 5 bases from V and 2 bases from J, leaving 15 bases between. CDR3 length equals 14 residues. The germline V gene has CDR1 SQVTM and CDR2 ANQGSEA. The CDR3 DNA follows: TGCAGCGTTACGTCCACAAGCTCAAACTATGGCTACACCTTC. It yields the protein CSVTSTSSNYGYTF.

There are a few counts of this clonotype. The chain recombines TRBV21-1 with TRBJ1-2; the table names TRBD1, a call not compared with the DNA. TRBV21-1 is given as a pseudogene. This CDR3 is built from 15 residues. The CDR3 sequence: CASSNPGQGSGGYTF. The CDR3 nucleotides read TGTGCCAGCAGCAACCCGGGACAGGGGTCGGGTGGCTACACCTTC.

The chain's CDR3 is CASSFLGLRDGNEQFF. CDR3 coding DNA: TGTGCCAGCAGTTTCCTGGGCCTCCGGGACGGCAATGAGCAGTTCTTC. V gene TRBV28 combines with J gene TRBJ2-1; D could derive from TRBD1 or TRBD2 (5 bases each). The germline V and J ends were trimmed by 3 bases and 6 bases, with 18 bases remaining between them. CDR1 is MDHEN, CDR2 SYDVKM, per germline. The CDR3 is 16 residues long.

This clonotype was detected a few times. The V and J genes are TRBV20-1 and TRBJ2-7, with 13 bases matching TRBD2. CDR1 is DFQATT, CDR2 SNEGSKA, per germline (reference sequence). This CDR3 spans 16 amino acids. The V gene end was trimmed by 7 bases and the J gene end by 6 bases; junction bases not matched to a gene: 15. CDR3 in amino acids: CSGTSGRALRGSEQYF. In DNA form, the CDR3 reads TGCAGTGGTACTAGCGGGAGGGCCTTACGGGGATCCGAGCAGTACTTC.

This clonotype was observed a single time. V gene TRBV11-1 combines with J gene TRBJ2-1, with D perhaps being TRBD1 or TRBD2 (5 bases each). Germline V gene lookup returns CDR1 SGHAT and CDR2 FQDESV (reference sequence). Trimming left V 4 bases short and J 10 bases short, with 17 bases between. This CDR3 region has 14 residues. CDR3: CASSSNGETDEQFF. The CDR3 region has the DNA TGTGCCAGCAGCTCTAATGGGGAGACAGACGAGCAGTTCTTC.

This chain connects TRBV4-2 to TRBJ2-7; D is possibly TRBD2 (5 bases). The CDR3 runs 14 residues. The germline V gene encodes CDR1 LGHNA and CDR2 YNFKEQ. V was pared by 4 bases and J by 3 bases, with 13 bases between. CDR3 nucleotide sequence: TGTGCCAGCAGCCGAGAACTAGTAAGCTACGAGCAGTACTTC. Translated, it gives CASSRELVSYEQYF.

The rearrangement joins TRBV6-1 to TRBJ2-1; D unclear. The CDR3 is 16 amino acids. V was clipped by 6 bases and J by 0 bases, with 15 bases between them. Germline-derived CDR1 and CDR2 are MNHNS and SASEGT. This CDR3 is CASSDNIRSSYNEQFF. The CDR3 nucleotides are TGTGCCAGCAGCGATAATATCAGAAGCTCCTACAATGAGCAGTTCTTC.

This chain connects TRBV29-1 to TRBJ1-2; possible D gene TRBD1, 5 bases. Germline lookup yields CDR1 SQVTM and CDR2 ANQGSEA. CDR3 length equals 13 residues. V was clipped by 3 bases and J by 7 bases, with 15 bases between them. CDR3 sequence (DNA): TGCAGCGTTGATACCGCAGGGAGAGGTGGCTACACCTTC. Translation: CSVDTAGRGGYTF.

In the case of this clonotype: This could be a read error, since a much larger clone is one nucleotide away. The chain is built from TRBV29-1 and TRBJ2-7; weak D call: TRBD1 (6 bases). This CDR3 spans 12 amino acids. The germline gives CDR1 SQVTM, CDR2 ANQGSEA. The CDR3 region is CSVAGASCEQYF. CDR3 bases: TGCAGCGTTGCAGGGGCGTCCTGCGAGCAGTACTTC.

The chain carries TRBV21-1 and TRBJ2-1; no DNA check was done on the table's D call, TRBD1. TRBV21-1 is a listed pseudogene. The CDR3 loop spans 15 amino acids. CDR3 region: CASSNAGTVTNEQFF. The CDR3 bases are TGTGCCAGCAGCAACGCCGGGACAGTTACCAATGAGCAGTTCTTC.

The chain employs TRBV7-2 and TRBJ1-1, with D unresolved. Trimming shortened V by 3 bases and J by 5 bases, and 7 bases separated the two germline ends. Germline assignment: CDR1 SGHTA and CDR2 FQGNSA. The CDR3 spans 12 residues. Here the CDR3 reads CASSFLRTEAFF. CDR3 DNA sequence: TGTGCCAGCAGCTTTCTGAGGACTGAAGCTTTCTTT.

This clonotype turned up a few times. In DNA form, the CDR3 reads TGCAGTGCTAGATCAAGCGGGATCTACGAGCAGTACTTC. This gives the protein CSARSSGIYEQYF. This sequence joins TRBV20-1 and TRBJ2-7; TRBD2 matches at 7 bases. The V gene end was trimmed by 2 bases and the J gene end by 3 bases; junction bases not matched to a gene: 4. CDR3 length: 13 residues. Germline V gene sequence: CDR1 DFQATT, CDR2 SNEGSKA (reference sequence).

This chain uses TRBV7-9 with TRBJ2-1; the match to TRBD2 covers 11 bases. J lost 4 bases, V lost 4 bases, and 12 bases had no gene match. The CDR3 extends over 18 amino acids. Germline values: CDR1 SEHNR, CDR2 FQNEAQ (reference sequence). DNA for the CDR3: TGTGCCAGCAGCTCCTGGTTAACTAGCGGGAGTCGGTACAATGAGCAGTTCTTC. Its protein product is CASSSWLTSGSRYNEQFF.

There are a few counts of this clonotype. The chain recombines TRBV12-5 with TRBJ1-2; 8 nucleotides line up with TRBD1. This CDR3 contains 14 residues. V lost 7 bases, J lost 2 bases, and 6 bases stayed unmatched. Germline V gene sequence: CDR1 LGHNT, CDR2 FRNRAP. The CDR3 DNA is TGTGCTAGTGCTGCGACAGGGGCAAACTATGGCTACACCTTC. Residues: CASAATGANYGYTF.